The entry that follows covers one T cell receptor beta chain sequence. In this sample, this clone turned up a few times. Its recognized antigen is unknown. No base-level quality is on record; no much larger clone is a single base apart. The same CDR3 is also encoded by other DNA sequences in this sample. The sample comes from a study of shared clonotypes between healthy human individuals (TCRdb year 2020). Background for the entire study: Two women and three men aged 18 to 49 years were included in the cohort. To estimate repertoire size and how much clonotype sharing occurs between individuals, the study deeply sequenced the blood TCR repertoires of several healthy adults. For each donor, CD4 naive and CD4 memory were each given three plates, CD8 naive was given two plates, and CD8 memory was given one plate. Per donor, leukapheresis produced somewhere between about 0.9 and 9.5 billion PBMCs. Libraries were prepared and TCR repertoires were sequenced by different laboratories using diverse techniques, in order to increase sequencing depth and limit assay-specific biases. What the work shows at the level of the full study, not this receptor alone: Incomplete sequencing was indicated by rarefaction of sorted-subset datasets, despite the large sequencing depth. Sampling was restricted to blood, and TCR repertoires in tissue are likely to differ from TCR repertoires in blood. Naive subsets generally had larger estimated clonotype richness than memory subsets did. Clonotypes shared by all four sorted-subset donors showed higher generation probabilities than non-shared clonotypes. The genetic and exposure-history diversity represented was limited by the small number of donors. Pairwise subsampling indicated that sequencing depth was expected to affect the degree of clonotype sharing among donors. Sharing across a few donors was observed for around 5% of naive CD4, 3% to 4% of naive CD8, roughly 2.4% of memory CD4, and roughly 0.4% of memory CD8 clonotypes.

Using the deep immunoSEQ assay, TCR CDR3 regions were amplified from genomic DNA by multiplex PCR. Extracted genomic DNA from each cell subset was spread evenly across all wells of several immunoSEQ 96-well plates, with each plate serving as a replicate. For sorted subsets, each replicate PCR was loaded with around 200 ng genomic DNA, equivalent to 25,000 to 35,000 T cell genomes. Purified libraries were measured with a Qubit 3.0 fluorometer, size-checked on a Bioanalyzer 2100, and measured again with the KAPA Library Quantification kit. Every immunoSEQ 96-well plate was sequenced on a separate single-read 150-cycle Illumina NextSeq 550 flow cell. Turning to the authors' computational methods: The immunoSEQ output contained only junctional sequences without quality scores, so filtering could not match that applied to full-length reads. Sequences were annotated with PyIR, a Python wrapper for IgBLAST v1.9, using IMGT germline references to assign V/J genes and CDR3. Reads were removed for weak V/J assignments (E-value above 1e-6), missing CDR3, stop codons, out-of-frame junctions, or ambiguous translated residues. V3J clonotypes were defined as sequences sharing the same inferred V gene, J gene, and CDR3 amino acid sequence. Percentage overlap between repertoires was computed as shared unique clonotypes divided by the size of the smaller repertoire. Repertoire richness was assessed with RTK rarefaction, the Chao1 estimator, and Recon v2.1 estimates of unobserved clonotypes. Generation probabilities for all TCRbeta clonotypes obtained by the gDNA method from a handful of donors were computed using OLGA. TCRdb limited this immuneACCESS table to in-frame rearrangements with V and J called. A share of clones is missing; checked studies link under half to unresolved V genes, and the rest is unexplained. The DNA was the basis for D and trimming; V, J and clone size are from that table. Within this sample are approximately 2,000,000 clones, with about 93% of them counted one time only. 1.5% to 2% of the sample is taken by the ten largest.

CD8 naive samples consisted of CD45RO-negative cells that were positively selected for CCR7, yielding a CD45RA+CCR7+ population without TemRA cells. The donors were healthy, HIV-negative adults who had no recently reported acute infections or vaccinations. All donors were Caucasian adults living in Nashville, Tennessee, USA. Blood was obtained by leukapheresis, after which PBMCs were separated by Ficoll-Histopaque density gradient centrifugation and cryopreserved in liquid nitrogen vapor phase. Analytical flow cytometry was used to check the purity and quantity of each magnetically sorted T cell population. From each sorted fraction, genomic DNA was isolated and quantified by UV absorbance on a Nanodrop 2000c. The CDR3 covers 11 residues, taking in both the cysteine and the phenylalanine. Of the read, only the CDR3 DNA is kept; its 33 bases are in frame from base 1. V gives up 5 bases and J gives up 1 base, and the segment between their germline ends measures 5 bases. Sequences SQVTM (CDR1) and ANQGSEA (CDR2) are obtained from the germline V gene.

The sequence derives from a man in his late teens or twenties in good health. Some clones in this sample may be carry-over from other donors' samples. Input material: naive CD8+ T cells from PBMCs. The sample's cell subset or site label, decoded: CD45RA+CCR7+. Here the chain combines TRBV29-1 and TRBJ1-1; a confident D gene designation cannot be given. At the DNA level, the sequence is TGCAGCGTTAGTGAGAACACTGAAGCTTTCTTT. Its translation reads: CSVSENTEAFF.